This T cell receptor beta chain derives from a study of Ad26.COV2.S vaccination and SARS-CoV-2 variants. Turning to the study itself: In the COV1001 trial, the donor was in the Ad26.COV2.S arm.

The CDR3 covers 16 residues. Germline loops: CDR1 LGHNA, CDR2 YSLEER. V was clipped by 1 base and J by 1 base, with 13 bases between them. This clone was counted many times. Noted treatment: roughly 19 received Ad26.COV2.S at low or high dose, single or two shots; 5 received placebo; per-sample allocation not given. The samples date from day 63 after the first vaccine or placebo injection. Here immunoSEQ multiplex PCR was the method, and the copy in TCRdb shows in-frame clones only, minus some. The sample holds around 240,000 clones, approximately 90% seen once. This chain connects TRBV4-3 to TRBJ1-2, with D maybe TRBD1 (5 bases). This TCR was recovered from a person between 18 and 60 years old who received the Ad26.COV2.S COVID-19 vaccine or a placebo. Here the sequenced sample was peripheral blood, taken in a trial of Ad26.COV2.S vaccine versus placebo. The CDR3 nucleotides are TGCGCCAGCAGCCAAGGCAGAGGGACTATTAACTATGGCTACACCTTC. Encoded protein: CASSQGRGTINYGYTF.